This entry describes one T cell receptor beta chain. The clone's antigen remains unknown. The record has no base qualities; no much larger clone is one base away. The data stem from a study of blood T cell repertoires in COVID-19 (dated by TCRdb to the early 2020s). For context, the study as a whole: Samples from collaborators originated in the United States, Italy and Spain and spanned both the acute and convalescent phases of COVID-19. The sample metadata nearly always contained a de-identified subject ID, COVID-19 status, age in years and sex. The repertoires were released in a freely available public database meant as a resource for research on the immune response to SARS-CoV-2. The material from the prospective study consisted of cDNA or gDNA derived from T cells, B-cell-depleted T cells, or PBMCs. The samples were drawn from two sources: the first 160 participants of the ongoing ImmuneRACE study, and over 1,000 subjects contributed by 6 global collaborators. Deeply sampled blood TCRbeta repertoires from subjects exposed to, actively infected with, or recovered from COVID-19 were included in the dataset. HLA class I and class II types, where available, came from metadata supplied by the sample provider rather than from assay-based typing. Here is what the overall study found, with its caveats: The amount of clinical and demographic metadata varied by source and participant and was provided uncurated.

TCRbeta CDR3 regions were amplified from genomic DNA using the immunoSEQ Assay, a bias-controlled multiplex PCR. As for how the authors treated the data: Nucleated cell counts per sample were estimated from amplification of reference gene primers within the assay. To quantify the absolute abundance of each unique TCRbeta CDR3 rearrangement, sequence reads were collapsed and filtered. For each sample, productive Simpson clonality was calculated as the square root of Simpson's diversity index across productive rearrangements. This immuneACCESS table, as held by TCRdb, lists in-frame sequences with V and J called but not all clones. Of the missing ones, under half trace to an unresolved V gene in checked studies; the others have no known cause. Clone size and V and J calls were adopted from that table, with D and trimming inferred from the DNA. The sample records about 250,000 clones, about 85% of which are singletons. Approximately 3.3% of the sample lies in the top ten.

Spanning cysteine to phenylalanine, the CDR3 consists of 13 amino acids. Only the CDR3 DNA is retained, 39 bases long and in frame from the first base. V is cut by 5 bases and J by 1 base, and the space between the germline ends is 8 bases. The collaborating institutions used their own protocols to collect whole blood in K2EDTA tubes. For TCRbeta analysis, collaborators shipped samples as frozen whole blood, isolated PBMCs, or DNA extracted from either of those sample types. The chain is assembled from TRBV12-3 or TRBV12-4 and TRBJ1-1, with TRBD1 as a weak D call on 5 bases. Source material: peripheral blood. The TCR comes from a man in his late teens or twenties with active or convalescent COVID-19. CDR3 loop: CASSNTGNTEAFF. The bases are TGTGCCAGCAGTAACACAGGGAACACTGAAGCTTTCTTT.